The entry below gives a single T cell receptor beta chain sequence along with its context. CDR3 length equals 17 residues. In germline, CDR1 is LNHDA, CDR2 SQIVND (reference sequence). Trimming stripped 5 bases from V and 1 base from J, with 20 bases between. These data belong to a study of cytomegalovirus exposure and HLA in healthy donors. 13 Jbeta primers and 60 Vbeta primers were used for the PCR. Some clones are missing from TCRdb's copy, which holds only in-frame ones; the method was immunoSEQ multiplex PCR. The sample includes around 180,000 clones, roughly four fifths of them seen just once. This sequence joins TRBV19 and TRBJ2-5; D is possibly TRBD2 (6 bases). The sequencing input was PBMCs. This TCR came from a woman aged 18-35 years in good health and CMV-seropositive. CDR3 region: CASSAKHSGRTQETQYF. The CDR3 nucleotides read TGTGCCAGTAGTGCAAAGCACTCCGGGAGAACCCAAGAGACCCAGTACTTC.